This TCR beta chain emerged from a study of glioma-infiltrating T cells. The CDR3 has 15 residues. Between the trimmed V and J ends, which lost 9 bases and 3 bases, there was a span of 20 bases. The germline V gene has CDR1 MNHNS and CDR2 SASEGT. A remark on this clonotype: Its antigen is still unknown.

Notes on the study in general: Non-neoplastic patients had below-expected tissue-blood divergence, while all gliomas exceeded expectation.

The iRepertoire nested amplicon-rescue multiplex PCR amplified TCR alpha and beta CDR3s from RNA. For one-step reverse transcription and amplification, about 85-400 ng of tissue mRNA or PBMC total RNA was used. TCRdb used MiXCR to reprocess the multiplex PCR reads, holding one entry per CDR3 protein. The sample carries about 140,000 distinct CDR3 sequences, around 42% recorded once. The clonotype comes from a human donor with low-grade glioma or glioblastoma, undergoing nonglioma brain surgery, or in good health (not recorded which). Sequences were obtained from glioma tissue, nonneoplastic brain tissue, or PBMCs (not recorded which). The chain is built from TRBV6-1 and TRBJ1-2, with D perhaps matching TRBD1 (5 bases). The CDR3 DNA reads as TGTGCCAGTACCAACCCCCCGACAGCCTACTATGGCTACACCTTC. It yields the protein CASTNPPTAYYGYTF.